The 32 T cell receptor beta chains below all came from one sample that was sequenced in a study of T cells in Graves' hyperthyroidism and ophthalmopathy. The CDR3 regions of TCR beta were amplified from RNA transcripts. Primed by the HTBI set, a first-round RT-PCR was run on the TCR CDR3. Using its own MiXCR run on the multiplex PCR reads, TCRdb lists one record per CDR3 protein. The repertoire includes 600,000 to 700,000 distinct CDR3 sequences, about 14% of them detected once, and roughly 4.5% sits in the top ten. The sample was blood. The source is a woman between 40 and 50 years old with Graves' ophthalmopathy.

The chain carries TRBV28 and TRBJ2-7, with D uncertain. Per the germline V gene, CDR1 is MDHEN and CDR2 is SYDVKM. The germline V and J ends were trimmed by 4 bases and 2 bases, with 9 bases remaining between them. CDR3 size: 13 residues. As DNA, the CDR3 is TGTGCCAGCAGTTGGAAGAACGCCTACGAGCAGTACTTC. Translating gives CASSWKNAYEQYF.

This clonotype was seen many times. The chain recombines TRBV28 with TRBJ1-1, with D hard to call. V lost 4 bases and J 10 bases, leaving 10 bases between the germline ends. The CDR3 covers 11 residues. The germline gives CDR1 MDHEN, CDR2 SYDVKM. CDR3 sequence reads: CASSSNGGAFF. In DNA, the CDR3 is TGTGCCAGCAGTTCAAATGGAGGAGCTTTCTTT.

This clonotype was counted many times. The chain combines TRBV9 with TRBJ2-4; possibly TRBD1 for D (6 bases). This CDR3 contains 15 residues. V lost 4 bases and J lost 6, with 17 bases in between. Germline V gene lookup returns CDR1 SGDLS and CDR2 YYNGEE. CDR3 DNA sequence: TGTGCCAGCAGCAGAGGCGCAGGGGCTGGAAACATTCAGTACTTC. It yields the protein CASSRGAGAGNIQYF. Full variable domain (missing parts from reference TRBV9 and TRBJ2-4): DSGVTQTPKHLITATGQRVTLRCSPRSGDLSVYWYQQSLDQGLQFLIQYYNGEERAKGNILERFSAQQFPDLHSELNLSSLELGDSALYFCASSRGAGAGNIQYFGAGTRLSVL.

This clonotype was seen more than once but under ten times. Because it lacks the conserved phenylalanine or tryptophan at the end, this CDR3 is likely a read error. The chain uses TRBV7-8 and TRBJ1-6; D might be TRBD1 (5 bases). Germline-derived CDR1 and CDR2 are SGHVS and FQNEAQ. The CDR3 is 15 amino acids. Between the trimmed V and J ends, which lost 2 bases and 6 bases, there was a span of 11 bases. The CDR3: CASSLNLGVNSPLHL. CDR3 in DNA: TGTGCCAGCAGCTTAAACCTGGGGGTTAATTCACCCCTCCACCTT.

This clonotype has at least ten counts. J is TRBJ1-6 and V is TRBV27; 7 bases align to TRBD1. This CDR3 has 15 amino acids. Germline CDR1 MNHEY, CDR2 SMNVEV (reference sequence). The V and J ends lost 1 base and 8 bases, in that order; junction bases with no gene match: 5. CDR3 residues: CASSLWDSVDSPLHF. The CDR3 region has the DNA TGTGCCAGCAGTTTATGGGACAGTGTAGATTCACCCCTCCACTTT.

The rearrangement joins TRBV28 to TRBJ1-6; 11 bases align to TRBD1. Trimming at V came to 6 bases and at J to 10 bases, leaving 11 bases not matched to a gene. Per the germline V gene, CDR1 is MDHEN and CDR2 is SYDVKM. The CDR3 consists of 16 residues. CDR3 in DNA: TGTGCCAGCAGGGATACGGGACAGGGGGAGGCCTCACCCCTCCACTTT. Its protein is CASRDTGQGEASPLHF.

This clonotype occurred many times. The CDR3 loop reads CASSLMGLVNTGELFF. In nucleotides, the CDR3 is TGTGCCAGCAGTTTAATGGGTCTCGTAAACACCGGGGAGCTGTTTTTT. This chain connects TRBV28 to TRBJ2-2; D gene uncertain. Germline CDR1 is MDHEN and CDR2 is SYDVKM. This CDR3 comprises 16 residues. Deletions cut 2 bases from V and 2 bases from J, with 12 bases between.

This clonotype was seen at least ten times. The chain employs TRBV2 and TRBJ2-7; 8 bases match TRBD2. V trimming: 4 bases; J trimming: 6 bases; junction bases outside the gene matches: 5. CDR3 length: 13 residues. The V gene's germline CDR1 is SNHLY and CDR2 FYNNEI. The chain's CDR3 is CASSGAGDSEQYF. The CDR3 coding sequence is TGTGCCAGCAGTGGAGCGGGAGATTCCGAGCAGTACTTC.

This clonotype came up many times. The chain employs TRBV28 and TRBJ1-3, with D tentatively TRBD1 (6 bases). The CDR3 runs 16 residues. Germline values: CDR1 MDHEN, CDR2 SYDVKM. Trimming shortened V by 3 bases and J by 2 bases, and 14 bases separated the two germline ends. This CDR3 is CASSFRSRGPGNTIYF. The CDR3 region has the DNA TGTGCCAGCAGTTTTCGGTCCAGGGGACCTGGAAACACCATATATTTT.

This clonotype appeared many times. J is TRBJ2-5 and V is TRBV29-1, with D uncertain. Germline CDR1 is SQVTM and CDR2 is ANQGSEA. This CDR3 has 14 amino acids. Trimming pared 1 base from V and 2 bases from J, leaving 11 bases between. The CDR3 DNA reads as TGCAGCGTTGAAGGTGGGGTCCATCAAGAGACCCAGTACTTC. It translates to CSVEGGVHQETQYF.

The table lists this clonotype with many counts. The CDR3 reads CASSQGVSGQAQETQYF. The CDR3 DNA follows: TGTGCCAGCAGCCAAGGAGTAAGCGGACAAGCCCAAGAGACCCAGTACTTC. The chain couples TRBV4-2 to TRBJ2-5; D tentatively fits TRBD1 or TRBD2 (5 bases each). This CDR3 spans 17 amino acids. CDR1 is LGHNA, CDR2 YNFKEQ, per germline. The V end was cut by 1 base, the J end by 1 base, with 16 bases between.

This chain links TRBV4-3 with TRBJ1-5; no firm D call. CDR3 length equals 14 residues. The V gene's germline CDR1 is LGHNA and CDR2 YSLEER. The germline V and J ends were trimmed by 0 bases and 9 bases, with 12 bases remaining between them. The DNA for the CDR3 is TGCGCCAGCAGCCAAGATTGGGTCGTTCCGCCCCAGCATTTT. Protein sequence: CASSQDWVVPPQHF.

This clonotype was seen ten or more times. This chain connects TRBV12-3 or TRBV12-4 to TRBJ2-2; D is unclear. Trimming stripped 3 bases from V and 7 bases from J, with 9 bases between. CDR3 length: 13 amino acids. The CDR3: CASSFSPSGELFF. Written as DNA, the CDR3 is TGTGCCAGCAGTTTTTCGCCCAGCGGGGAGCTGTTTTTT.

This clonotype was seen a handful of times. The J gene is TRBJ2-5, the V gene TRBV6-5; the D is unclear. Trimming left V 3 bases short and J 2 bases short, with 10 bases between. CDR3 length: 14 residues. Germline V gene lookup returns CDR1 MNHEY and CDR2 SVGAGI. CDR3 coding DNA: TGTGCCAGCAGTTATTCGTTGGGTCAAGAGACCCAGTACTTC. Translated: CASSYSLGQETQYF.

The chain recombines TRBV7-9 with TRBJ1-3; D is uncertain. V was clipped by 6 bases and J by 0 bases, with 9 bases between them. CDR3 length: 14 residues. Per germline, CDR1 SEHNR and CDR2 FQNEAQ (reference sequence). CDR3 region: CASRRRHSGNTIYF. CDR3 in DNA: TGTGCCAGCAGGAGACGGCACTCTGGAAACACCATATATTTT.

The CDR3 here is CASSLSPSVGEQYF. The CDR3 nucleotides read TGTGCCAGCAGTTTAAGCCCTAGCGTCGGCGAGCAGTACTTC. The V and J genes are TRBV12-3 or TRBV12-4 and TRBJ2-7, with D tentatively TRBD2 (6 bases). Trimming left V 2 bases short and J 6 bases short, with 14 bases between. The CDR3 has 14 residues.

This clonotype was found a few times. Possible read error: a much larger clone is one base away. The chain recombines TRBV19 with TRBJ2-7; unclear D gene. The CDR3 covers 19 residues. Germline V gene sequence: CDR1 LNHDA, CDR2 SQIVND (reference sequence). Here the CDR3 DNA reads TGTGTCAGTAGTACCCGACAAACCAAGGACCGCCGTTCATCCTACGAGCAGTACTTC. The encoded protein is CVSSTRQTKDRRSSYEQYF. The full variable domain, rest sourced from reference TRBV19 and TRBJ2-7, is DGGITQSPKYLFRKEGQNVTLSCEQNLNHDAMYWYRQDPGQGLRLIYYSQIVNDFQKGDIAEGYSVSREKKESFPLTVTSAQKNPTAFYLCVSSTRQTKDRRSSYEQYFGPGTRLTVT.

This clonotype was counted at least ten times. The chain has TRBV15 and TRBJ2-5, with unresolved D. Germline lookup yields CDR1 LNHNV and CDR2 YYDKDF (reference sequence). The V and J ends lost 1 base and 1 base respectively, with 7 bases between them. This CDR3 has 14 residues. This CDR3 is CATSRGLVQETQYF. DNA for the CDR3: TGTGCCACCAGCAGAGGACTGGTCCAAGAGACCCAGTACTTC.

The chain carries TRBV29-1 and TRBJ2-5, with D unclear. CDR1 SQVTM and CDR2 ANQGSEA come from the germline V gene. This CDR3 is 16 amino acids long. The V end was cut by 3 bases, the J end by 7 bases, with 24 bases between. The CDR3 is CSVDSSERNVLGTQYF. DNA for the CDR3: TGCAGCGTTGATTCATCGGAAAGGAACGTCCTCGGGACCCAGTACTTC.

This clonotype was seen a handful of times. CDR3 nucleotide sequence: TGCGCCAGCAGCTTGACGGGACGAGAGACAGATACGCAGTATTTT. Protein: CASSLTGRETDTQYF. The rearrangement uses TRBV5-1 and TRBJ2-3; the D call may be TRBD1 or TRBD2 (5 bases each). The CDR3 has 15 amino acids. Trimming shortened V by 1 base and J by 3 bases, and 12 bases separated the two germline ends. Germline V lookup: CDR1 SGHRS, CDR2 YFSETQ. The full variable domain, in which reference TRBV5-1 and TRBJ2-3 provide the parts outside the CDR3, is KAGVTQTPRYLIKTRGQQVTLSCSPISGHRSVSWYQQTPGQGLQFLFEYFSETQRNKGNFPGRFSGRQFSNSRSEMNVSTLELGDSALYLCASSLTGRETDTQYFGPGTRLTVL.

This clonotype showed up many times. The chain couples TRBV28 to TRBJ1-1, with 9 bases lining up with TRBD1. The CDR3 loop spans 16 amino acids. CDR1 MDHEN and CDR2 SYDVKM come from the germline V gene. Trimming removed 5 bases from V and 4 bases from J; junction bases left unmatched: 11. Written as DNA, the CDR3 is TGTGCCAGCAGTACAATTCCCGGGACAGGGTTCACTGAAGCTTTCTTT. Translated: CASSTIPGTGFTEAFF. The full variable domain, with the rest looked up from reference TRBV28 and TRBJ1-1, is DVKVTQSSRYLVKRTGEKVFLECVQDMDHENMFWYRQDPGLGLRLIYFSYDVKMKEKGDIPEGYSVSREKKERFSLILESASTNQTSMYLCASSTIPGTGFTEAFFGQGTRLTVV.

The chain joins TRBV12-3 or TRBV12-4 to TRBJ1-2; 9 bases align to TRBD1. V lost 1 base, J lost 4 bases, and 10 bases stayed unmatched. The CDR3 extends over 17 amino acids. The CDR3 nucleotides read TGTGCCAGCAGTTTAGGATGCGCGGGACAGGGTGGCTATGGCTACACCTTC. As protein: CASSLGCAGQGGYGYTF.

The rearrangement links TRBV10-1 to TRBJ2-3; 9 nucleotides align to TRBD2. CDR1 and CDR2 (germline): WNHNN, SYGVQD (reference sequence). V lost 2 bases and J lost 4; bases outside the gene matches: 4. This CDR3 spans 15 amino acids. This CDR3 is CASSEASGNPDTQYF. CDR3 nucleotide sequence: TGCGCCAGCAGTGAGGCTAGCGGGAACCCAGATACGCAGTATTTT.

This clonotype was picked up many times. The chain couples TRBV6-2 or TRBV6-3 to TRBJ2-7; 9 bases map to TRBD2. The CDR3 length is 14 residues. Unmatched junction bases numbered 10, after V lost 10 bases and J lost 3 bases. From germline, CDR1 is MNHEY and CDR2 SVGEGT. The CDR3 nucleotides are TGTGCCACGGTAGCGGGAGCCCCGATCTACGAGCAGTACTTC. This sequence encodes CATVAGAPIYEQYF.

This clonotype has only a few counts. This chain connects TRBV18 to TRBJ2-7; D is possibly TRBD2 (6 bases). Germline V gene sequence: CDR1 KGHSH, CDR2 LQKENI. CDR3 length: 12 amino acids. V lost 6 bases to trimming and J lost 5 bases, with 11 bases between them. CDR3 DNA sequence: TGTGCCAGCTCTCCGGGAGAAGACGAGCAGTACTTC. Residues: CASSPGEDEQYF.

At least ten counts were recorded for this clonotype. The J gene is TRBJ1-2, the V gene TRBV19; perhaps TRBD1 as D (6 bases). V shed 6 bases and J shed 6 bases, with 14 bases lying between them. The germline V gene encodes CDR1 LNHDA and CDR2 SQIVND (reference sequence). CDR3 size: 13 residues. The CDR3 nucleotides read TGTGCCAGTAGCGACAGGTCCTGGGATGGCTACACCTTC. It codes for CASSDRSWDGYTF.

The table lists this clonotype with many counts. This chain uses TRBV7-9 with TRBJ1-1, with D maybe TRBD1 (5 bases). Germline CDR1 reads SEHNR; CDR2 reads FQNEAQ (reference sequence). The V gene lost 8 bases and the J gene lost 6 bases, with 16 bases spanning the gap. The CDR3 loop spans 13 amino acids. The CDR3 coding sequence is TGTGCCAGCTCCCAGGGTTTGATATCTGAAGCTTTCTTT. It encodes CASSQGLISEAFF.

This clonotype was seen ten or more times. The genes are TRBV30 and TRBJ1-5, with no clear D. The CDR3 totals 14 residues. V was clipped by 4 bases and J by 3 bases, with 13 bases between them. The germline gives CDR1 GTSNPN, CDR2 SVGIG (reference sequence). Written as DNA, the CDR3 is TGTGCCTGGACCCCCGCCGGCCCCAATCAGCCCCAGCATTTT. Its translation: CAWTPAGPNQPQHF.

Concerning this clonotype itself: A much larger clone is a single base away; this may be a read error. J is TRBJ2-7 and V is TRBV11-2; D perhaps matches TRBD2 (6 bases). The CDR3 is 15 residues long. Trimming shortened V by 5 bases and J by 3 bases, and 17 bases separated the two germline ends. Germline V gene data show CDR1 as SGHAT and CDR2 as FQNNGV. CDR3 bases: TGTGCCAGCAGCCCCTTTGTTGGGGGAGGCTACGAGCAGTACTTC. It is translated as CASSPFVGGGYEQYF.

This chain uses TRBV12-3 or TRBV12-4 with TRBJ1-2; 7 bases line up with TRBD1. This CDR3 has 15 amino acids. The ends lost 5 bases at V and 7 bases at J; junction bases unmatched: 13. The CDR3 protein is CASSISSTGYSGYTF. In nucleotides, the CDR3 is TGTGCCAGCAGTATCTCCTCGACAGGGTACTCTGGCTACACCTTC.

This clonotype was counted many times. This chain's CDR3 is CASSVGGQGQETQYF. CDR3 sequence (DNA): TGCGCCAGCAGCGTCGGGGGACAGGGACAAGAGACCCAGTACTTC. This rearrangement joins TRBV5-1 to TRBJ2-5, with 9 bases aligning to TRBD1. The ends lost 4 bases at V and 2 bases at J; junction bases unmatched: 6. The CDR3 loop spans 15 amino acids. CDR1 and CDR2 (germline): SGHRS, YFSETQ.

This CDR3 is CSASVVRGDYGYTF. The CDR3 nucleotides read TGCAGTGCTAGTGTGGTGCGGGGGGACTATGGCTACACCTTC. The chain links TRBV20-1 to TRBJ1-2; a possible D gene is TRBD1 (5 bases). Per the germline V gene, CDR1 is DFQATT and CDR2 is SNEGSKA (reference sequence). Trimming removed 3 bases from V and 3 bases from J, with 14 bases in between. The CDR3 runs 14 residues.